These 8 T cell receptor beta chains share one sample of origin, sequenced in a study of blood T cell repertoires in COVID-19. Sequenced by immunoSEQ multiplex PCR; TCRdb stores in-frame clones only, minus some. Here the sample spans about 160,000 clones, 70% to 85% being singletons. Sequenced material: peripheral blood. These receptors all come from a woman aged 40 to 49 with COVID-19, enrolled during active disease.

The genes are TRBV15 and TRBJ1-5; D might be TRBD1 (6 bases). The CDR3 contains 12 residues. V was trimmed by 0 bases and J by 9 bases, leaving 6 bases between them. Germline CDR1 is LNHNV and CDR2 is YYDKDF (reference sequence). DNA of the CDR3: TGTGCCACCAGCAGAGAAGGGGGGCCCCAGCATTTT. This sequence encodes CATSREGGPQHF.

The chain couples TRBV28 to TRBJ1-2; D call uncertain. Trimming left V 7 bases short and J 4 bases short, with 19 bases between. Germline V gives CDR1 MDHEN, CDR2 SYDVKM. This CDR3 region has 15 residues. CDR3 protein: CASTPPRSVGYGYTF. The DNA for the CDR3 is TGTGCCAGCACCCCACCAAGGAGCGTAGGCTATGGCTACACCTTC.

This sequence joins TRBV2 and TRBJ2-3, with 9 positions matching TRBD2. Germline CDR1 is SNHLY and CDR2 is FYNNEI. V lost 8 bases and J lost 4; bases outside the gene matches: 4. The CDR3 spans 13 residues. For the CDR3, the DNA is TGTGCCAGCGGGGTAGCGGGGGCAGATACGCAGTATTTT. It yields the protein CASGVAGADTQYF.

This sequence joins TRBV11-2 and TRBJ1-1; 9 bases match TRBD1. The ends lost 5 bases at V and 3 bases at J; junction bases unmatched: 1. Germline V gene data show CDR1 as SGHAT and CDR2 as FQNNGV. The CDR3 has 13 residues. In DNA, the CDR3 is TGTGCCAGCAGCCGGGACAGGGACACTGAAGCTTTCTTT. Encoded protein: CASSRDRDTEAFF.

The genes are TRBV3-1 (or the pseudogene TRBV3-2) and TRBJ1-2; TRBD1 matches 9 bases. V gave up 4 bases and J gave up 8 bases; unmatched junction bases: 8. CDR3 length: 14 residues. Germline loops: CDR1 LGHDT, CDR2 YNNKEL (reference sequence). CDR3 in amino acids: CASSLDRGIEGYTF. In nucleotides, the CDR3 is TGTGCCAGCAGCCTTGACAGGGGGATAGAGGGCTACACCTTC.

CDR3 sequence reads: CASSVTGTADTQYF. The DNA of the CDR3 is TGTGCCAGCAGCGTGACAGGGACGGCAGATACGCAGTATTTT. The chain carries TRBV6-5 and TRBJ2-3; TRBD1 aligns across 7 bases. Germline V gene lookup returns CDR1 MNHEY and CDR2 SVGAGI. The V segment lost 6 bases and the J segment 4 bases; nucleotides outside the gene matches: 7. There are 14 residues in the CDR3.

The J gene is TRBJ1-3, the V gene TRBV6-1; D may be TRBD1 (5 bases). Deletions cut 4 bases from V and 4 bases from J, with 23 bases between. There are 18 residues in the CDR3. Per the germline V gene, CDR1 is MNHNS and CDR2 is SASEGT. In nucleotides, the CDR3 is TGTGCCAGCAGTGTGAGCTGGGTGGGAAGGGGCGGCGGAAACACCATATATTTT. Translation gives CASSVSWVGRGGGNTIYF.

J is TRBJ2-7 and V is TRBV9; D is uncertain. V lost 0 bases and J lost 1, with 8 bases in between. The germline CDR1 and CDR2 sequences are SGDLS and YYNGEE. The CDR3 runs to 14 residues. The CDR3 coding sequence is TGTGCCAGCAGCGTAGGTAGCTCGTCCTACGAGCAGTACTTC. Its protein is CASSVGSSSYEQYF.